The source of this T cell receptor beta chain is a study of early stage breast cancer tumors. Study overall: Most invasive tumors, twelve of 16, were ER+/PR+/HER2-.

Trimming took 6 bases from V and 5 from J; bases not matched to a gene: 10. Looked up from germline, CDR1 is LGHNA and CDR2 is YNFKEQ. The CDR3 length is 16 residues. Each sample had two DNA replicates, roughly 0.5 ug blood or around 1.6 ug tissue. Sequencing used immunoSEQ multiplex PCR; TCRdb keeps in-frame clones, though not all of them. Among about 9,500 clones listed, approximately 72% were seen once. Study-level findings and limits: Compared with adjacent normal breast tissue, tumors showed around 2.7-fold greater T cell density and higher clonality.

As for this clone: Its matching antigen is unknown.

The rearrangement links TRBV4-2 to TRBJ2-2; 9 positions match TRBD1. This clonotype originated in a person in their fifties with breast cancer. Sequenced input: breast tumor tissue. CDR3 bases: TGTGCCAGCAGACAAATGGGACAGGGCCCTACCGGGGAGCTGTTTTTT. It translates to CASRQMGQGPTGELFF.